The 25 T cell receptor beta chains below come from one sample, sequenced in a study of T cells in Graves' hyperthyroidism and ophthalmopathy. The source material, RNA transcripts, was used to amplify TCR beta CDR3 regions. During a first-round RT-PCR of the TCR CDR3, the HTBI primer set was used. TCRdb reprocessed the multiplex PCR reads via MiXCR and lists one record per CDR3 protein. The sample holds around 200,000 distinct CDR3 sequences; 18% are singletons and the top ten take about two fifths. Material: blood. These receptors were taken from a middle-aged man with Graves' hyperthyroidism.

Many counts were recorded for this clonotype. The chain is built from TRBV12-3 or TRBV12-4 and TRBJ2-7; 9 nucleotides agree with TRBD2. This CDR3 is 14 amino acids long. J lost 0 bases, V lost 4 bases, and 1 base had no gene match. CDR3 bases: TGTGCCAGCAGTTATAGCGGGAGCTCCTACGAGCAGTACTTC. Protein sequence: CASSYSGSSYEQYF.

The chain employs TRBV7-2 and TRBJ2-7, with D unclear. With 0 bases removed from V and 4 bases from J, the gap between germline ends came to 10 bases. Per the germline V gene, CDR1 is SGHTA and CDR2 is FQGNSA. The CDR3 is 14 amino acids. CDR3 nucleotide sequence: TGTGCCAGCAGCTTAGCCCTCCTGGGGTACGAGCAGTACTTC. Its protein is CASSLALLGYEQYF.

This clonotype showed up just a few times. This sequence joins TRBV6-1 and TRBJ2-1, with a weak D call TRBD2 (7 bases). Trimming removed 6 bases at V and 0 bases at J, with 15 bases between. Germline CDR1 MNHNS, CDR2 SASEGT. This CDR3 has 16 amino acids. CDR3 residues: CASSRGGGSSYNEQFF. CDR3 DNA sequence: TGTGCCAGCAGCAGGGGCGGGGGCAGCTCCTACAATGAGCAGTTCTTC.

The sample holds a few counts of this clonotype. This rearrangement joins TRBV4-2 to TRBJ2-7; TRBD2 matches 9 bases. The CDR3 runs to 19 residues. V gave up 0 bases and J gave up 4 bases; unmatched junction bases: 16. Per the germline V gene, CDR1 is LGHNA and CDR2 is YNFKEQ. CDR3 in DNA: TGTGCCAGCAGCCAAGATGGGGGTGGAGGGAGCGGGGGGAGGTACGAGCAGTACTTC. Its protein is CASSQDGGGGSGGRYEQYF.

There are many counts of this clonotype. The V gene is TRBV5-1, the J gene TRBJ1-2; 12 bases agree with TRBD1. Losses at the gene ends were 7 bases for V and 6 bases for J; bases not matched to a gene: 10. This CDR3 spans 15 amino acids. Germline values: CDR1 SGHRS, CDR2 YFSETQ. The CDR3 nucleotides are TGCGCCAGCGGAGGATTGGGACAGGGGGCGGATGGCTACACCTTC. It yields the protein CASGGLGQGADGYTF.

This clonotype was recorded only once. The V gene is TRBV10-2, the J gene TRBJ1-5; D might be TRBD1 (5 bases). The CDR3 sequence is 13 residues long. Trimming removed 8 bases from V and 6 bases from J, with 14 bases in between. The germline V gene has CDR1 WSHSY and CDR2 SAAADI. Here the CDR3 DNA reads TGCGCCAGCGAGCAGGGAGAAGGTCAGCCCCAGCATTTT. This gives the protein CASEQGEGQPQHF.

This clonotype was recorded a few times. V usage is TRBV20-1 and J usage is TRBJ2-4, with 7 nucleotides matching TRBD1. The V gene's germline CDR1 is DFQATT and CDR2 SNEGSKA (reference sequence). With 6 bases clipped from V and 1 base from J, the junction kept 9 bases outside the gene matches. The CDR3 spans 15 residues. The CDR3 region has the DNA TGCAGTGCGCTTATTCCGGGACAGGCCAAAAACATTCAGTACTTC. Its translation: CSALIPGQAKNIQYF.

This clonotype was counted ten times or more. This rearrangement joins TRBV9 to TRBJ1-1, with D perhaps TRBD1 (5 bases). The CDR3 is 14 residues long. CDR1 and CDR2 from the germline V gene are SGDLS and YYNGEE. The ends were cut back, 3 bases at V and 4 bases at J, with 13 bases in the middle. CDR3 sequence reads: CASSELTAGTEAFF. For the CDR3, the DNA is TGTGCCAGCAGCGAGCTGACAGCGGGCACTGAAGCTTTCTTT. Combining the CDR3 with reference TRBV9 and TRBJ1-1 gives the whole variable domain DSGVTQTPKHLITATGQRVTLRCSPRSGDLSVYWYQQSLDQGLQFLIQYYNGEERAKGNILERFSAQQFPDLHSELNLSSLELGDSALYFCASSELTAGTEAFFGQGTRLTVV.

This clonotype occurred a few times. This sequence may be a read error, since a much larger clone differs from it by one base. This CDR3 reads CASRATTLGGYTF. The CDR3 DNA sequence: TGTGCCAGCAGGGCGACTACTCTTGGTGGCTACACCTTC. The chain links TRBV7-2 to TRBJ1-2; D unclear. This CDR3 spans 13 amino acids. V lost 6 bases, J lost 7 bases, and 15 bases lay in between. CDR1 and CDR2 from the germline V gene are SGHTA and FQGNSA.

This clonotype has a count of ten or more. In DNA, the CDR3 is TGTGCCAGCAGCCCCTTTGCGGGGGTGCTCACAGATACGCAGTATTTT. Translated, it gives CASSPFAGVLTDTQYF. This sequence joins TRBV7-2 and TRBJ2-3; 7 bases agree with TRBD2. The CDR3 runs to 16 residues. CDR1 SGHTA and CDR2 FQGNSA come from the germline V gene. J was trimmed by 2 bases and V by 5 bases; bases with no gene match: 10.

This clonotype was picked up many times. V usage is TRBV7-2 and J usage is TRBJ1-4, with TRBD1 identical over 10 bases. This CDR3 is built from 16 residues. With V trimmed by 1 base and J by 5 bases, 4 bases remained unmatched. CDR1 and CDR2 (germline): SGHTA, FQGNSA. The CDR3 DNA follows: TGTGCCAGCAGCTTAGGACAGGGGGCCAAGAATGAAAAACTGTTTTTT. Translating it yields CASSLGQGAKNEKLFF.

In its sample, this clonotype was seen many times. The chain links TRBV6-1 to TRBJ1-2, with 7 bases matching TRBD1. The CDR3 is 13 residues long. Germline V lookup: CDR1 MNHNS, CDR2 SASEGT. Germline trimming cut 8 bases from V and 2 bases from J; bases unmatched to any gene: 5. CDR3 in DNA: TGTGCCAGCGTACAGACAGGGAACTATGGCTACACCTTC. Translating gives CASVQTGNYGYTF.

This clonotype was detected ten times or more. This sequence joins TRBV28 and TRBJ1-2; tentative D call: TRBD1 (6 bases). The length of the CDR3 is 12 residues. Deletions cut 5 bases from V and 8 bases from J, with 12 bases between. The germline CDR1 and CDR2 sequences are MDHEN and SYDVKM. Here the CDR3 DNA reads TGTGCCAGCAGTAGACAGGATAAGGGCTACACCTTC. This sequence encodes CASSRQDKGYTF.

The sample holds many counts of this clonotype. This sequence joins TRBV5-1 and TRBJ2-5; D not resolved. The CDR3 spans 14 residues. The V end lost 7 bases, the J end lost 9 bases, and 22 bases lay between the germline ends. The germline V gene encodes CDR1 SGHRS and CDR2 YFSETQ. DNA for the CDR3: TGCGCCAGCGCGGCGTTCGGGTTTGGGTCGGCCCAGTACTTC. Amino acid sequence: CASAAFGFGSAQYF.

At least ten counts were recorded for this clonotype. V gene TRBV6-1 combines with J gene TRBJ2-1, with TRBD1 matching 9 bases. Germline V gene data show CDR1 as MNHNS and CDR2 as SASEGT. The CDR3 runs to 13 residues. Trimming cost V 8 bases and J 7 bases; bases outside gene matches: 6. The CDR3 DNA reads as TGTGCCAGCGGACAGGGGTTTAGGAATGAGCAGTTCTTC. Protein: CASGQGFRNEQFF.

At least ten counts were recorded for this clonotype. The genes are TRBV11-3 and TRBJ2-3, with 8 bases that match TRBD2. The CDR3 consists of 16 residues. J lost 0 bases, V lost 1 base, and 3 bases had no gene match. The germline V gene has CDR1 SGHNT and CDR2 YENEEA. In DNA form, the CDR3 reads TGTGCCAGCAGCTTAGGCCCTAGCGGGAGCACAGATACGCAGTATTTT. Its translation: CASSLGPSGSTDTQYF.

As regards this clonotype: At one boundary the junction diverges from the germline segment, which might be a read error. V gene TRBV5-1 combines with J gene TRBJ1-5; D gene ambiguous. In germline, CDR1 is SGHRS, CDR2 YFSETQ. This CDR3 comprises 13 residues. The CDR3 region is CASSQGSSQPQHF. CDR3 nucleotide sequence: TGCGCCAGCAGCCAAGGGAGCAGTCAGCCCCAGCATTTT.

Ten or more counts support this clonotype. This rearrangement joins TRBV10-3 to TRBJ2-7; TRBD1 is a possible D gene (5 bases). In germline, CDR1 is ENHRY, CDR2 SYGVKD. This CDR3 is built from 13 residues. V lost 4 bases to trimming and J lost 4 bases, with 11 bases between them. CDR3 nucleotide sequence: TGTGCCATCAGTGCGACAGCCGGTTACGAGCAGTACTTC. Translated: CAISATAGYEQYF.

The sample holds many counts of this clonotype. The V call is TRBV7-2, the J call TRBJ2-2; unclear D gene. Germline V gene sequence: CDR1 SGHTA, CDR2 FQGNSA. There are 14 residues in the CDR3. V lost 1 base to trimming and J lost 2 bases, with 5 bases between them. This CDR3 reads CASSLGFNTGELFF. CDR3 bases: TGTGCCAGCAGCTTAGGTTTCAACACCGGGGAGCTGTTTTTT.

This clonotype was detected ten times or more. The rearrangement uses TRBV11-3 and TRBJ2-2; D possibly corresponds to TRBD1 (6 bases). This CDR3 comprises 16 residues. Germline-derived CDR1 and CDR2 are SGHNT and YENEEA. The V gene lost 5 bases and the J gene lost 1 base, with 14 bases spanning the gap. The CDR3 DNA follows: TGTGCCAGCAGCCAAGGACAGCCAGGGAACACCGGGGAGCTGTTTTTT. Protein sequence: CASSQGQPGNTGELFF.

This chain uses TRBV12-3 or TRBV12-4 with TRBJ2-7, with 9 bases matching TRBD1. The ends lost 6 bases at V and 1 base at J; junction bases unmatched: 7. The CDR3 length is 15 residues. CDR3 nucleotides: TGTGCCAGCAGCCGCCTCGGGACAGGGTCCTACGAGCAGTACTTC. As protein: CASSRLGTGSYEQYF.

The V gene is TRBV24-1, the J gene TRBJ1-3; D is unclear. CDR1 is KGHDR and CDR2 is SFDVKD in the germline V gene. The CDR3 consists of 13 residues. The V gene lost 3 bases and the J gene lost 5 bases, with 7 bases spanning the gap. The CDR3 loop reads CATSDPSRNTIYF. The CDR3 coding sequence is TGTGCCACCAGTGATCCATCAAGAAACACCATATATTTT.

This clonotype came up many times. This chain joins TRBV2 and TRBJ1-4; maybe TRBD1 (6 bases). The CDR3 is 12 residues long. With 6 bases removed from V and 12 bases from J, the gap between germline ends came to 14 bases. Germline CDR1 is SNHLY and CDR2 is FYNNEI. CDR3 amino acids: CASRGTGSELFF. CDR3 nucleotide sequence: TGTGCCAGCAGGGGTACAGGGTCGGAACTGTTTTTT.

The V gene is TRBV6-9, the J gene TRBJ1-5; a weak D match, TRBD1 (6 bases). The CDR3 consists of 13 residues. V was pared by 4 bases and J by 6 bases, with 10 bases between. Looked up from germline, CDR1 is MNHGY and CDR2 is SVAAGI. The CDR3 region has the DNA TGTGCCAGCAGTTTAAACAGGGCTCAGCCCCAGCATTTT. Translated: CASSLNRAQPQHF.

This clonotype was detected many times. The chain employs TRBV2 and TRBJ2-3, with 8 bases matching TRBD1. After removal of 0 bases from V and 2 bases from J, the junction contained 7 bases not matched to a gene. CDR3 size: 17 residues. Germline V gives CDR1 SNHLY, CDR2 FYNNEI. The DNA of the CDR3 is TGTGCCAGCAGTGAAGCGCGGGGACAGGAAAACACAGATACGCAGTATTTT. Its protein product is CASSEARGQENTDTQYF.